This is a list of T cell receptor beta chains from one sample in a study of early T cells in non-severe SARS-CoV-2 infection. TCRdb itself ran the 5' RACE reads through MiXCR, one entry per CDR3 protein. The sample contains around 50,000 distinct CDR3 sequences, roughly 7.7% of which appear only once. Sequenced input: whole blood. Every receptor here comes from an adult who was a healthcare worker with PCR-confirmed SARS-CoV-2 infection or an uninfected control (not recorded which). The CDR3 runs from the conserved cysteine through the conserved F or W.

j_call v_call cdr3_aa
TRBJ1-5 TRBV7-6 CASSLGIRGGNQPQHF
TRBJ1-1 TRBV30 CAWSAGSRTEAFF
TRBJ1-6 TRBV5-4 CASSQPNSPLHF
TRBJ2-4 TRBV20-1 CSAREDLARNIQYF
TRBJ2-1 TRBV10-1 CASSDGGGVVDNEQFF
TRBJ1-5 TRBV5-1 CASSLGRGNQPQHF
TRBJ2-5 TRBV13 CASGTRDRIQETQYF
TRBJ1-5 TRBV19 CASSILKAHQPQHF
TRBJ2-3 TRBV6-2/TRBV6-3 CASSSSRAGGLDTQYF
TRBJ1-1 TRBV6-2/TRBV6-3 CASSYDHGNTEAFF
TRBJ2-5 TRBV6-2/TRBV6-3 CASSYTTIETQYF
TRBJ1-2 TRBV3-1 CASSKEQGAGYGYTF
TRBJ1-1 TRBV7-4 CASSLAPGGQAFF
TRBJ1-1 TRBV6-2/TRBV6-3 CASSYLGRGRTEAFF
TRBJ2-1 TRBV20-1 CSARIGDLYNEQFF
TRBJ1-2 TRBV27 CASSLSRLGYGYTF
TRBJ2-7 TRBV28 CASSFRDWTNYEQYF
TRBJ2-7 TRBV6-5 CASSYRRDLTTYEQYF
TRBJ2-1 TRBV2 CASSEEFALYNEQFF
TRBJ1-5 TRBV4-3 CASSVTGTGDQPQHF
TRBJ2-2 TRBV12-3/TRBV12-4 CASSKTAGELFF
TRBJ2-5 TRBV7-2 CASSVKSQETQYF
TRBJ2-7 TRBV30 CAVGDRRVEQYF
TRBJ1-1 TRBV6-6 CASSGVRAKNTEAFF
TRBJ1-2 TRBV9 CASSAQGRNGYTF
TRBJ2-7 TRBV18 CASSPTGQGDEQYF
TRBJ2-7 TRBV4-2 CASSQDPGTSAEQYF
TRBJ1-2 TRBV12-3/TRBV12-4 CASSLVRGAGNYGYTF
TRBJ2-1 TRBV11-2 CASSLINSYNEQFF
TRBJ2-2 TRBV9 CASSVAAGPNTGELFF
TRBJ1-6 TRBV4-3 CASSQDLGQSSYNSPLHF
TRBJ2-2 TRBV19 CASSPWDRGDTGELFF
TRBJ2-1 TRBV20-1 CSPLTSGGSSYNEQFF
TRBJ1-4 TRBV13 CASSLRQDGEKLFF
TRBJ1-6 TRBV2 CASSWDSTRSPLHF
TRBJ2-2 TRBV9 CASSPLGQGLNDVLFF
TRBJ2-3 TRBV15 CATSRATGVVVQDTQYF
TRBJ1-1 TRBV7-9 CASSYLQENTEAFF
TRBJ2-6 TRBV14 CASSPLTGRSGANVLTF
TRBJ2-1 TRBV3-1 CASSQVGGNEQFF
TRBJ1-1 TRBV7-9 CASSYVPTNEAFF
TRBJ1-5 TRBV28 CASSLTGIDQPQHF
TRBJ1-2 TRBV30 CAWSSPGGGYTF
TRBJ1-1 TRBV7-9 CASSLVLGGNTEAFF
TRBJ1-1 TRBV6-2/TRBV6-3 CASSYATEAFF
TRBJ1-2 TRBV7-9 CASSSGVVAAYGYTF
TRBJ1-2 TRBV7-9 CASSIGQAVNYGYTF
TRBJ1-5 TRBV12-3/TRBV12-4 CASSRLSNQPQHF
TRBJ2-7 TRBV5-8 CASTFDRGRRYEQYF
TRBJ1-5 TRBV27 CASSPDYSNQPQHF
TRBJ1-1 TRBV6-1 CASSPTSNTEAFF
TRBJ1-3 TRBV3-1 CASSHVRNTIYF
TRBJ1-1 TRBV6-5 CASSYGDANTEAFF
TRBJ2-7 TRBV12-3/TRBV12-4 CASSLGLTYEQYF
TRBJ1-2 TRBV6-5 CASSYLGDRENYGYTF
TRBJ2-3 TRBV29-1 CSVARVVTADTQYF
TRBJ1-3 TRBV13 CASSVTGIRHTIYF
TRBJ2-2 TRBV2 CASSVPGTGIAGELFF
TRBJ2-7 TRBV12-3/TRBV12-4 CASSFTGLSYEQYF
TRBJ2-7 TRBV3-1 CASSRQGTDYEQYF